The entry that follows covers one T cell receptor beta chain sequence. The entry originates in a study of blood T cell repertoires in COVID-19. Study-level information: Acute and convalescent COVID-19 samples came from the United States, Italy and Spain.

Germline CDR1 and CDR2: SGHRS and YFSETQ. This CDR3 is 16 amino acids long. V lost 6 bases to trimming and J lost 1 base; unmatched junction nucleotides: 9. Methods used by the authors: Amplified reference gene primers provided the basis for estimating nucleated cell counts. The data were produced by immunoSEQ multiplex PCR, yet TCRdb's version contains in-frame clones alone and is incomplete. The V and J calls and the clone size are those of that table, but D and trimming were determined from the DNA. The repertoire consists of around 80,000 clones, with over 75% occurring once and the leading ten covering 7% to 9.5%.

The genes are TRBV5-1 and TRBJ2-5; 10 bases are a match to TRBD1. This receptor was taken from a human donor in a cohort sampled during active COVID-19. The source material was peripheral blood. The CDR3, as DNA: TGCGCCAGCAAATCAGGGACAGGGGCCCTCCAAGAGACCCAGTACTTC. This encodes CASKSGTGALQETQYF.